The rows below give T cell receptor beta chains drawn from one sample of a study of naive and memory T cell subsets. TCRdb fed the UMI-ligation and nested PCR reads into MiXCR, producing one record per CDR3 protein. This table holds around 18,000 distinct CDR3 sequences, just over 8.5% found once. The sample comprised central memory CD8+ T cells from blood. The receptors come from a human donor in good health. Both conserved end residues are part of each CDR3. A D gene is named only where the DNA matches it firmly. Clone size is not always given. Where it is, it says once, few, many or a class for expanded clones.

D: TRBD1
J: TRBJ2-2
V: TRBV20-1
size: medium-sized
DNA: TGCAGTGCTAGAGACCCTTGGACAGGCACCGACACCGGGGAGCTGTTTTTT
CDR3: CSARDPWTGTDTGELFF

D: .
J: TRBJ1-2
V: TRBV6-2/TRBV6-3
size: few
DNA: TGTGCCAGCAGTTACGGGTCGAGGGACGCCTATGGCTACACCTTC
CDR3: CASSYGSRDAYGYTF

D: TRBD2
J: TRBJ2-7
V: TRBV10-3
size: .
DNA: TGTGCCATCAGTCCTTCGCTGATAGGACTAGCCCAATACGAGCAGTACTTC
CDR3: CAISPSLIGLAQYEQYF

D: .
J: TRBJ1-5
V: TRBV12-5
size: many
DNA: TGTGCTAGTGGTTTGGTGGGCAATCAGCCCCAGCATTTT
CDR3: CASGLVGNQPQHF

D: .
J: TRBJ1-1
V: TRBV4-2
size: medium-sized
DNA: TGTGCCAGCAGCCGGACGGAGAACACTGAAGCTTTCTTT
CDR3: CASSRTENTEAFF

D: TRBD2
J: TRBJ2-7
V: TRBV6-5
size: many
DNA: TGTGCCAGCAGTTACATTAGCGGGAGAATTCGCGAGCAGTACTTC
CDR3: CASSYISGRIREQYF

D: TRBD1
J: TRBJ1-6
V: TRBV28
size: many
DNA: TGTGCCAGCAGTTTACCACCCCCGGGACAGACAAATTCACCCCTCCACTTT
CDR3: CASSLPPPGQTNSPLHF

D: TRBD1
J: TRBJ2-7
V: TRBV20-1
size: many
DNA: TGCAGTGCCCCGGGACAGGGGGTCTACGAGCAGTACTTC
CDR3: CSAPGQGVYEQYF

D: .
J: TRBJ2-1
V: TRBV3-1
size: many
DNA: TGTGCCAGCAGCCAGGTAGACCGTGAGGAGGCTGAGCAGTTCTTC
CDR3: CASSQVDREEAEQFF

D: TRBD1
J: TRBJ2-3
V: TRBV10-3
size: few
DNA: TGTGCCATCAAGCCTGGGACAGGGGAGACAGATACGCAGTATTTT
CDR3: CAIKPGTGETDTQYF

D: TRBD1
J: TRBJ1-1
V: TRBV2
size: .
DNA: TGTGCCAGCAGTGAAAGGGGGCGAGGGAACACTGAAGCTTTCTTT
CDR3: CASSERGRGNTEAFF

D: TRBD1
J: TRBJ2-7
V: TRBV11-1
size: .
DNA: TGTGCCAGCAGCCGGACAGGGGGCCACGAGCAGTACTTC
CDR3: CASSRTGGHEQYF

D: .
J: TRBJ2-1
V: TRBV7-2
size: .
DNA: TGTGCCAGCAGCCCGGGCGGGGCCGCGATCTATGAGCAGTTCTTC
CDR3: CASSPGGAAIYEQFF

D: TRBD1
J: TRBJ2-1
V: TRBV7-9
size: .
DNA: TGTGCCAGCAGCCAGGGGGCAGGGATTTTCGATGAGCAGTTCTTC
CDR3: CASSQGAGIFDEQFF

D: .
J: TRBJ2-3
V: TRBV11-2
size: .
DNA: TGTGCCAGCAGCCCCCAGGGGGGACTAGGGGATCTAGATACGCAGTATTTT
CDR3: CASSPQGGLGDLDTQYF

D: .
J: TRBJ2-5
V: TRBV27
size: few
DNA: TGTGCCAGCAGGGGAATAGAGACCCAGTACTTC
CDR3: CASRGIETQYF

D: .
J: TRBJ1-1
V: TRBV6-1
size: few
DNA: TGTGCCACCAGATCCACTGAAGCTTTCTTT
CDR3: CATRSTEAFF

D: TRBD2
J: TRBJ2-1
V: TRBV4-2
size: many
DNA: TGTGCCAGCAGCCAAGAGGGACTAACCAATGAGCAGTTCTTC
CDR3: CASSQEGLTNEQFF

D: TRBD2
J: TRBJ2-7
V: TRBV18
size: .
DNA: TGTGCCAGCTCTAGCGGGTCTACCTACGAGCAGTACTTC
CDR3: CASSSGSTYEQYF

D: TRBD1
J: TRBJ2-2
V: TRBV24-1
size: few
DNA: TGTGCCACCAGTGAGGGGACAGGGGGATGGACCGGGGAGCTGTTTTTT
CDR3: CATSEGTGGWTGELFF

D: .
J: TRBJ2-2
V: TRBV6-4
size: .
DNA: TGTGCCAGCAGTAAGACAGCGGGCGAGAACACCGGGGAGCTGTTTTTT
CDR3: CASSKTAGENTGELFF

D: TRBD2
J: TRBJ2-3
V: TRBV24-1
size: .
DNA: TGTGCCACCAGTGATCTAGCGGACTCGGCAGATACGCAGTATTTT
CDR3: CATSDLADSADTQYF

D: .
J: TRBJ2-1
V: TRBV15
size: few
DNA: TGTGCCACCAGCAAATTTAGCGGTACCCGCTACAATGAGCAGTTCTTC
CDR3: CATSKFSGTRYNEQFF

D: TRBD2
J: TRBJ2-7
V: TRBV27
size: many
DNA: TGTGCCACCAGCTGGGACGGGAGGACCAACGAGCAGTACTTC
CDR3: CATSWDGRTNEQYF